This T cell receptor beta chain was sequenced during a study of blood T cell repertoires in COVID-19. Study overall: Collection of acute and convalescent COVID-19 samples took place in the United States, Italy and Spain. In each case, the material was cDNA or gDNA derived from T cells, B-cell-depleted T cells, or PBMCs.

Under the authors' procedure: Amplification of reference gene primers provided the estimated nucleated cell counts. Repertoires were generated with immunoSEQ multiplex PCR, while TCRdb's copy carries only in-frame clones and drops some. The D gene and trimming were derived from the DNA, and the V and J assignments and clone size from that table. The sample has more than 300,000 clones, 80% to 90% seen once. Per the germline V gene, CDR1 is SGHRS and CDR2 is YFSETQ. The trim removed 2 bases at V and 7 bases at J, leaving 9 bases unmatched. The CDR3 sequence is 16 residues long. This chain joins TRBV5-1 and TRBJ1-6; 7 bases fit TRBD1. Material: peripheral blood. The sequence was collected from a woman aged 50 to 60 with COVID-19, enrolled during active disease. CDR3 amino acids: CASSFKSTGRNSPLHF. The CDR3 region has the DNA TGCGCCAGCAGCTTCAAATCGACAGGGAGGAATTCACCCCTCCACTTT.